The T cell receptor (beta chain) under discussion was sequenced for a study of OX40 agonist ivuxolimab in advanced cancers. Study overall: An agonistic anti-OX40 (CD134) antibody, ivuxolimab, was used to treat the patients. Three patients showed partial responses: one hepatocellular carcinoma and two cutaneous melanoma cases. General observations from the study: Among T cells, CD8+ cells averaged more expanded clones than CD4+ cells.

Concerning this clone itself: Its antigen remains unknown.

V was clipped by 4 bases and J by 1 base; unmatched bases: 6. The CDR3 totals 15 residues. Germline CDR1 and CDR2: SGHRS and YFSETQ. Here immunoSEQ multiplex PCR was the method, and the copy in TCRdb shows in-frame clones only, minus some. The table has around 26,000 clones, approximately 79% seen once. V usage is TRBV5-1 and J usage is TRBJ1-2, with 8 bases matching TRBD1. This sequence was found in an adult with an advanced solid tumor such as melanoma, head and neck, liver or kidney cancer. This specimen was CD4+ or CD8+ T cells sorted from blood, taken in a trial of the OX40 agonist ivuxolimab. In DNA form, the CDR3 reads TGCGCCAGCAGCGACGGGACAGGATATAACTATGGCTACACCTTC. It encodes CASSDGTGYNYGYTF.